This entry describes one TCR beta chain. The entry originates in a study of blood T cell repertoires in COVID-19. Study summary: COVID-19 samples from acute and convalescent phases originated in the United States, Italy and Spain. Sources were T cells, B-cell-depleted T cells, or PBMCs; the material itself was cDNA or gDNA.

As processed by the authors: Cell counts per sample came from amplifying reference gene primers. Assay: immunoSEQ multiplex PCR; the TCRdb copy retains only in-frame clones and omits some. D and trimming were read from the DNA, whereas the V and J calls and clone size are those reported in that table. The profile covers approximately 260,000 clones, with less than 90% appearing a single time and 4.6% taken by the ten largest. Germline values: CDR1 SGHRS, CDR2 YFSETQ. V was cut by 4 bases and J by 2 bases, with 19 bases left in between. The CDR3 covers 17 residues. Sequencing was performed on peripheral blood. This TCR was sampled from a man between 60 and 75 years old who had recovered from COVID-19. The genes are TRBV5-1 and TRBJ2-1; the D gene is possibly TRBD2 (7 bases). CDR3 bases: TGCGCCAGCAGCCCGACCCTAAGCGGGACACCCTACAATGAGCAGTTCTTC. The encoded protein is CASSPTLSGTPYNEQFF.